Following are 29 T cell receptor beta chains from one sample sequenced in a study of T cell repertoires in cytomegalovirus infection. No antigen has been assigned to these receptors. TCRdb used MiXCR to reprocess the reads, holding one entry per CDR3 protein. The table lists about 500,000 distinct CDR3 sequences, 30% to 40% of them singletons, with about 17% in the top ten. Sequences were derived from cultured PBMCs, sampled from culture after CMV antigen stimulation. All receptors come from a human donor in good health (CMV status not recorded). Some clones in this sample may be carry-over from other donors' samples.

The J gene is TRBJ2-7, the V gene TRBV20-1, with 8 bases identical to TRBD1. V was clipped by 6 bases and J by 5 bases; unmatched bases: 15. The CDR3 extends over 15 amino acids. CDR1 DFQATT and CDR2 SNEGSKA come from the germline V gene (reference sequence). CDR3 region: CSAELRTGLDDEQYF. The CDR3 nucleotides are TGCAGTGCCGAACTAAGGACAGGGTTAGACGACGAGCAGTACTTC.

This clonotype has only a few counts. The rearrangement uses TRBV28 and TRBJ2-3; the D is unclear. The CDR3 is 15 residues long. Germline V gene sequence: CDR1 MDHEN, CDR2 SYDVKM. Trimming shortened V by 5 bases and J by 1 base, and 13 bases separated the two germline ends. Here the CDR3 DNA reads TGTGCCAGCAGTACCCAATGGTCGGGCACAGATACGCAGTATTTT. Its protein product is CASSTQWSGTDTQYF.

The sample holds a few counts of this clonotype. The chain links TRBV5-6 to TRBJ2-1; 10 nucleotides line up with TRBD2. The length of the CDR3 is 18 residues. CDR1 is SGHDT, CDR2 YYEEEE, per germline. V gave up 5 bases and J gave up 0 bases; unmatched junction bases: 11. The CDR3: CASSSPGLALSSYNEQFF. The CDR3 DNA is TGTGCCAGCAGTTCTCCGGGACTAGCGCTAAGCTCCTACAATGAGCAGTTCTTC.

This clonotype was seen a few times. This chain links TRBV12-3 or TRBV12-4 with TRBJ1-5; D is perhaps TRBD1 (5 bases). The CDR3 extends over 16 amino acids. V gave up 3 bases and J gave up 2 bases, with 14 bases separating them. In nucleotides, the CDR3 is TGTGCCAGCAGTTTGCAGGGCGGCTGGGGCAATCAGCCCCAGCATTTT. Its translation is CASSLQGGWGNQPQHF.

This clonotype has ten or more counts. The DNA for the CDR3 is TGTGCCAGCAGCCCTCAGGGAATGGTGGACAATGAGCAGTTCTTC. It translates to CASSPQGMVDNEQFF. This chain connects TRBV7-2 to TRBJ2-1, with D perhaps TRBD1 (5 bases). Germline V lookup: CDR1 SGHTA, CDR2 FQGNSA. Trimming took 5 bases from V and 5 from J, leaving 16 bases between them. CDR3 length: 15 residues.

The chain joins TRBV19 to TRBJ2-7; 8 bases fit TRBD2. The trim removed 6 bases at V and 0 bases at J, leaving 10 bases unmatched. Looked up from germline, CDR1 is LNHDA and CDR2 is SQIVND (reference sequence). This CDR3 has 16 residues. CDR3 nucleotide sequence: TGTGCCAGTAGCGGGGGGGGCGGCAGACTCTCCTACGAGCAGTACTTC. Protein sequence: CASSGGGGRLSYEQYF.

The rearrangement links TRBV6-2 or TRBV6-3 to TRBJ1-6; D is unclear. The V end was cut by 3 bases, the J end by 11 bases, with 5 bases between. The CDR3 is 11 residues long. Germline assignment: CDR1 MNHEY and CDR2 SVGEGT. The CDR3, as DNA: TGTGCCAGCAGTTATTCTACACCCCTCCACTTT. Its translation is CASSYSTPLHF.

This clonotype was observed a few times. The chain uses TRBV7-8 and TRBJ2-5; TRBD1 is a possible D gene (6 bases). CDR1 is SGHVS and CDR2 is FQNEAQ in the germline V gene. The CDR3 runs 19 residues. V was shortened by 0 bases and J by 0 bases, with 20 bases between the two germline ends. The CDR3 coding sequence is TGTGCCAGCAGCTTAGCCCCTTACAGGGTTGGGTTTTACCAAGAGACCCAGTACTTC. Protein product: CASSLAPYRVGFYQETQYF.

CDR3 bases: TGTGCCAGCAGTCCTGGCCGGATTGAAAAACTGTTTTTT. It codes for CASSPGRIEKLFF. The chain couples TRBV12-3 or TRBV12-4 to TRBJ1-4; D unclear. This CDR3 contains 13 residues. V shed 5 bases and J shed 7 bases, with 11 bases lying between them.

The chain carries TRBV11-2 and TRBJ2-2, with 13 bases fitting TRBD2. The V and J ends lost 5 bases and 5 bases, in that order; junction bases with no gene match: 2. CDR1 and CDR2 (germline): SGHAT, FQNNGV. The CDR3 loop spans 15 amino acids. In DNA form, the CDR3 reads TGTGCCAGCAGCCGGACTAGCGGGGGTACCGGGGAGCTGTTTTTT. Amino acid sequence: CASSRTSGGTGELFF.

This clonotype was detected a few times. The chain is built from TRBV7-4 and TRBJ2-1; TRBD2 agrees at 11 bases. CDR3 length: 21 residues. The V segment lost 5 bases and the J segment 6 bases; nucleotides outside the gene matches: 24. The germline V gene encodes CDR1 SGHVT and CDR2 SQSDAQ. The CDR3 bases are TGTGCCAGCAGCCGATTGCTAGTTGCGGTAGCGGGAGGGCGTGCAGGCAATGAGCAGTTCTTC. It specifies CASSRLLVAVAGGRAGNEQFF.

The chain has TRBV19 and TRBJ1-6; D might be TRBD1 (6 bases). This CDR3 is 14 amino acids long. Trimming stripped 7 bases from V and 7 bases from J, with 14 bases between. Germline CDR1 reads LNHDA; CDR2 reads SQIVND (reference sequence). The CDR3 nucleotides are TGTGCCAGTACCCAAGGACAGACGAATTCACCCCTCCACTTT. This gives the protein CASTQGQTNSPLHF.

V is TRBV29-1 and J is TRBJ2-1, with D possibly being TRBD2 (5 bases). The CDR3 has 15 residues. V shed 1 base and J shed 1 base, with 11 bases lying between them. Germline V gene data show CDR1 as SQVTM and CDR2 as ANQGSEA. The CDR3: CSVEVRAASYNEQFF. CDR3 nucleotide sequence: TGCAGCGTTGAAGTGCGGGCAGCTTCCTACAATGAGCAGTTCTTC.

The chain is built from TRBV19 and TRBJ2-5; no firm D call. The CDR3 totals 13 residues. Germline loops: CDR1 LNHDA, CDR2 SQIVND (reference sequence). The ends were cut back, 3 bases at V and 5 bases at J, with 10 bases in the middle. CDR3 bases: TGTGCCAGTAGTATTAGACGGCGGGAGACCCAGTACTTC. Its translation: CASSIRRRETQYF. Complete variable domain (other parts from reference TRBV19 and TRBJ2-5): DGGITQSPKYLFRKEGQNVTLSCEQNLNHDAMYWYRQDPGQGLRLIYYSQIVNDFQKGDIAEGYSVSREKKESFPLTVTSAQKNPTAFYLCASSIRRRETQYFGPGTRLLVL.

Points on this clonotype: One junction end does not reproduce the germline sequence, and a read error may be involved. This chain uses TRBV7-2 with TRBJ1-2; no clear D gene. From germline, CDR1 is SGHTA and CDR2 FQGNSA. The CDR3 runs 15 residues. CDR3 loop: CASSLRILANYGYAF. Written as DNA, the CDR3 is TGTGCCAGCAGCTTACGGATCCTAGCTAACTATGGCTACGCCTTC.

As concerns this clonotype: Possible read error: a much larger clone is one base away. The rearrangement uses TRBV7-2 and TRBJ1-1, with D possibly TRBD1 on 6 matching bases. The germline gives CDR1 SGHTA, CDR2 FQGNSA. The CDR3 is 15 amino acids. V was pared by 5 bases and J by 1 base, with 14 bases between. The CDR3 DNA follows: TGTGCCAGCAGCACAGTACGGGGGCAGAACACTGAAGCTTTCTTT. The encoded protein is CASSTVRGQNTEAFF.

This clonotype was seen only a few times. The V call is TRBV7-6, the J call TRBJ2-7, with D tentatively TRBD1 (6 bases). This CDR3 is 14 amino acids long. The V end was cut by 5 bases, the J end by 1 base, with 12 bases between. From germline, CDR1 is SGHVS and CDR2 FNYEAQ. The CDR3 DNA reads TGTGCCAGCAGCCCCCCCACAGGGTCCTACGAGCAGTACTTC. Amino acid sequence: CASSPPTGSYEQYF.

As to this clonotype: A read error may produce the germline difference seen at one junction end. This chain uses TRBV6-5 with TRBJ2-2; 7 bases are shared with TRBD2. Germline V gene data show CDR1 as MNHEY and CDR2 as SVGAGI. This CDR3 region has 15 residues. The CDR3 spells CASSPRGEGTRELFF. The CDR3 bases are TGTGCCAGCAGCCCCCGAGGGGAGGGCACCAGGGAGCTGTTTTTT.

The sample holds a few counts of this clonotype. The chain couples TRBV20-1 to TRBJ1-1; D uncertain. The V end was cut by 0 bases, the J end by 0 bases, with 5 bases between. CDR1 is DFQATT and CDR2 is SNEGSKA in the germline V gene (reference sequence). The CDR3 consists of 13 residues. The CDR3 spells CSARDLMNTEAFF. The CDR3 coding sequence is TGCAGTGCTAGAGATTTGATGAACACTGAAGCTTTCTTT.

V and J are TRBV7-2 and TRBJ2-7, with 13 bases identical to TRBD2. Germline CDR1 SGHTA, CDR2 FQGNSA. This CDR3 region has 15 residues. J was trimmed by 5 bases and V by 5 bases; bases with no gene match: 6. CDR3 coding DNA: TGTGCCAGCAGCCCACGGACTAGCGGGAGACACGAGCAGTACTTC. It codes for CASSPRTSGRHEQYF. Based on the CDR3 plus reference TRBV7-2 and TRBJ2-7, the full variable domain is GAGVSQSPSNKVTEKGKDVELRCDPISGHTALYWYRQSLGQGLEFLIYFQGNSAPDKSGLPSDRFSAERTGGSVSTLTIQRTQQEDSAVYLCASSPRTSGRHEQYFGPGTRLTVT.

CDR3 amino acids: CASSLVGGYSGNTIYF. CDR3 coding DNA: TGTGCCAGCAGTTTAGTTGGCGGGTACTCTGGAAACACCATATATTTT. The chain links TRBV12-3 or TRBV12-4 to TRBJ1-3; D remains unclear. This CDR3 spans 16 amino acids. V was clipped by 1 base and J by 0 bases, with 10 bases between them.

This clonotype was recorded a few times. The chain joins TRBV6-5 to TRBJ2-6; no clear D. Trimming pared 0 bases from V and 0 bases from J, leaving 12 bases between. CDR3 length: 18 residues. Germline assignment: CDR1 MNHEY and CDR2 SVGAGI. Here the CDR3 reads CASSYSLPVSSGANVLTF. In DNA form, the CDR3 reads TGTGCCAGCAGTTACTCGTTGCCGGTCAGCTCTGGGGCCAACGTCCTGACTTTC.

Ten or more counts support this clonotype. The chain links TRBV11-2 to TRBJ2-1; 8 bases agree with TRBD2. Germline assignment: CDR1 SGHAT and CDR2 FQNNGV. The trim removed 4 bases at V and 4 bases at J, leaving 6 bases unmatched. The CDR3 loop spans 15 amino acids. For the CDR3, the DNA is TGTGCCAGCAGCTCTAGCGGGTTGGTTTACAATGAGCAGTTCTTC. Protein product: CASSSSGLVYNEQFF.

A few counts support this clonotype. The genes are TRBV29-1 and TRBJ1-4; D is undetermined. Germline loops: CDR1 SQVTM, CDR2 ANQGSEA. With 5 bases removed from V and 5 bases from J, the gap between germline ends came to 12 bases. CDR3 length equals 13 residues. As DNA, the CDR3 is TGCAGCGTTATGGTCCAAGAAAATGAAAAACTGTTTTTT. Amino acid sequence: CSVMVQENEKLFF.

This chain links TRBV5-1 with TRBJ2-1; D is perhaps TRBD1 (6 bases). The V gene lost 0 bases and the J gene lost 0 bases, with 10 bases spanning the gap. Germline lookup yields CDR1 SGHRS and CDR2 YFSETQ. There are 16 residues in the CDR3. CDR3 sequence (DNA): TGCGCCAGCAGCTTGGGGGGGCCGAGCTCCTACAATGAGCAGTTCTTC. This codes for CASSLGGPSSYNEQFF.

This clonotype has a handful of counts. DNA for the CDR3: TGTGCCAGCAGCTTAGAGTTGAGGCCTAGCTCCTACAATGAGCAGTTCTTC. It encodes CASSLELRPSSYNEQFF. The rearrangement links TRBV7-6 to TRBJ2-1; D not certain. V lost 1 base and J 0 bases, leaving 13 bases between the germline ends. The CDR3 is 17 residues long. Germline V CDR1 and CDR2: SGHVS, FNYEAQ.

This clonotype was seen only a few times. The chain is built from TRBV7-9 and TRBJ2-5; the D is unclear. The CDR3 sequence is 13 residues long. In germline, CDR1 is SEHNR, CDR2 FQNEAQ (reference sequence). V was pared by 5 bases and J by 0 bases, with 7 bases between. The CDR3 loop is CASSRPDQETQYF. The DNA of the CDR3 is TGTGCCAGCAGCCGGCCAGACCAAGAGACCCAGTACTTC. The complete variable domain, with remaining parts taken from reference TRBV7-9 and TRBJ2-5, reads DTGVSQNPRHKITKRGQNVTFRCDPISEHNRLYWYRQTLGQGPEFLTYFQNEAQLEKSRLLSDRFSAERPKGSFSTLEIQRTEQGDSAMYLCASSRPDQETQYFGPGTRLLVL.

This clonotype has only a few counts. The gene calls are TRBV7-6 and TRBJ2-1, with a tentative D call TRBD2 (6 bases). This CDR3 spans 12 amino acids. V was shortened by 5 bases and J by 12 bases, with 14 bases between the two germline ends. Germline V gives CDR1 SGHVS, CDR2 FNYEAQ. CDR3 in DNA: TGTGCCAGCAGCCCCTCGGGGGATTGGCAGTTCTTC. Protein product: CASSPSGDWQFF.

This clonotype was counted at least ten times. CDR3 nucleotide sequence: TGTGCCAGCAGCTTAGGGGCAGGGGTAACTGAAGCTTTCTTT. Translation gives CASSLGAGVTEAFF. The chain couples TRBV7-2 to TRBJ1-1, with D perhaps matching TRBD1 (6 bases). Germline V CDR1 and CDR2: SGHTA, FQGNSA. V was clipped by 1 base and J by 5 bases, with 11 bases between them. This CDR3 spans 14 amino acids.